Here is one T cell receptor beta chain with its context. Its antigen remains unknown. The sample is drawn from a study of OX40 agonist ivuxolimab in advanced cancers. Study-wide points: Relative to CD4+ cells, CD8+ T cells on average had more expanded clones.

The V gene's germline CDR1 is LGHNT and CDR2 FRNRAP. The CDR3 spans 14 residues. V was cut by 3 bases and J by 5 bases, with 13 bases left in between. Clones were sequenced by immunoSEQ multiplex PCR, and TCRdb holds only the in-frame ones, with some missing. This sample carries about 79,000 clones, 85% to 95% of them seen once, and the ten largest clones take roughly 9.6%. This receptor was taken from an adult with an advanced solid tumor such as melanoma, head and neck, liver or kidney cancer. The V call is TRBV12-5, the J call TRBJ2-5; tentative D call: TRBD2 (6 bases). The sequenced sample was CD4+ or CD8+ T cells sorted from blood, obtained in a trial of the OX40 agonist ivuxolimab. The CDR3 DNA reads as TGTGCTAGTGGTTTACCTCTCCGGGGGGAGACCCAGTACTTC. This gives the protein CASGLPLRGETQYF.